This T cell receptor (beta chain) was recorded in a study of cytomegalovirus exposure and HLA in healthy donors. Study observations and caveats: It was 150 to 200 TCR beta chains that were listed as cytomegalovirus-associated. The HLA-A and HLA-B alleles of most subjects were reportedly predicted accurately from TCR beta sequences.

Both 60 Vbeta primers and 13 Jbeta primers went into the PCR. This table comes from immunoSEQ multiplex PCR, and its TCRdb copy is limited to in-frame clones, with some not included. This table holds approximately 300,000 clones, over 70% found once. Regarding this clone: As yet, its antigen is unknown.

With 1 base removed from V and 5 bases from J, the gap between germline ends came to 5 bases. The length of the CDR3 is 12 residues. Per the germline V gene, CDR1 is SNHLY and CDR2 is FYNNEI. This TCR was recovered from a girl aged 2 to 9 in good health and CMV-seronegative. Sequenced input: PBMCs. The gene calls are TRBV2 and TRBJ1-2; a weak D match, TRBD1 (5 bases). In nucleotides, the CDR3 is TGTGCCAGCAGTGAAGGACAGTATGGCTACACCTTC. It encodes CASSEGQYGYTF.